The sequence of this TCR beta chain was determined in a study of control samples from healthy donors and cancer patients. Germline trimming cut 8 bases from V and 2 bases from J; bases unmatched to any gene: 9. Germline V CDR1 and CDR2: SQVTM, ANQGSEA. CDR3 length: 14 residues. The assay was immunoSEQ multiplex PCR, and TCRdb's table has in-frame clones only and misses some. This sample carries 120,000 or so clones, 93% of them seen once, and the ten largest clones take under 2%. The chain employs TRBV29-1 and TRBJ2-7, with TRBD1 matching over 10 bases. This receptor was identified in a man aged 50 to 60 with head and neck cancer. The sequenced sample consisted of PBMCs. The CDR3 sequence: CSFQGQGSTYEQYF. CDR3 coding DNA: TGCAGCTTCCAGGGACAGGGGAGTACCTACGAGCAGTACTTC.